This TCR beta chain comes out of a study of blood T cell repertoires in COVID-19. Overall study: The samples span acute and convalescent COVID-19 from the United States, Italy and Spain. T cells, B-cell-depleted T cells, or PBMCs provided the cDNA or gDNA that served as material.

As processed by the authors: Amplification of reference gene primers provided the estimated nucleated cell counts. Clones were sequenced by immunoSEQ multiplex PCR, and TCRdb holds only the in-frame ones, with some missing. V and J calls plus clone size are reproduced from that table; the DNA served to infer D and trimming. This table holds 150,000 or so clones, roughly four fifths found once. The V gene's germline CDR1 is MDHEN and CDR2 SYDVKM. The CDR3 spans 14 residues. Between the trimmed V and J ends, which lost 9 bases and 8 bases, there was a span of 19 bases. Sequences were obtained from peripheral blood. This receptor was obtained from a man aged 55 to 70 with active or convalescent COVID-19. The V call is TRBV28, the J call TRBJ1-4, with a weak D call TRBD1 (6 bases). Written as DNA, the CDR3 is TGTGCCAGTCAAATAGGGGGGGCGCGAGAAAAACTGTTTTTT. It yields the protein CASQIGGAREKLFF. The entire variable domain, with the rest obtained from reference TRBV28 and TRBJ1-4, is as follows: DVKVTQSSRYLVKRTGEKVFLECVQDMDHENMFWYRQDPGLGLRLIYFSYDVKMKEKGDIPEGYSVSREKKERFSLILESASTNQTSMYLCASQIGGAREKLFFGSGTQLSVL.